The 7 T cell receptor beta chains in this list originate from one sample, sequenced in a study of cytomegalovirus exposure and HLA in healthy donors. The PCR contained 60 Vbeta and 13 Jbeta primers. Libraries were prepared by immunoSEQ multiplex PCR; TCRdb keeps only in-frame clonotypes and omits some of them. The sample has 91,000 or so clones, approximately 76% seen once. Sequencing was performed on PBMCs. These receptors were taken from a man younger than 40 in good health and CMV-seropositive.

CDR3 sequence (DNA): TGTGCCAGCAAGATAGGCGGCAGCTCCTACAATGAGCAGTTCTTC. Amino acid sequence: CASKIGGSSYNEQFF. The chain links TRBV25-1 to TRBJ2-1; D unclear. Germline V gene sequence: CDR1 MGHDK, CDR2 SYGVNS. The CDR3 has 15 residues. V was clipped by 7 bases and J by 0 bases, with 13 bases between them.

Written as DNA, the CDR3 is TGTGCCAGCAGCCCTCGGCGGGAGTACGAGCAGTACTTC. Translation: CASSPRREYEQYF. V gene TRBV7-2 combines with J gene TRBJ2-7; TRBD2 agrees at 7 bases. The CDR3 totals 13 residues. Germline V CDR1 and CDR2: SGHTA, FQGNSA. Trimming at V came to 5 bases and at J to 4 bases, leaving 5 bases not matched to a gene.

This chain joins TRBV30 and TRBJ2-5, with 8 bases that match TRBD1. The DNA end is a closer match to TRBJ2-7, so the J assignment may be wrong. This CDR3 is 13 amino acids long. CDR1 is GTSNPN and CDR2 is SVGIG in the germline V gene (reference sequence). The CDR3 reads CAWSVGTGYEQYF. The CDR3 DNA is TGTGCCTGGAGTGTTGGGACAGGATACGAGCAGTACTTC.

CDR3 DNA sequence: TGTGCCAGCAGCGTCGGGGACTCTGGAAACACCATATATTTT. Residues: CASSVGDSGNTIYF. This rearrangement joins TRBV9 to TRBJ1-3; D is unresolved. The ends were cut back, 2 bases at V and 0 bases at J, with 6 bases in the middle. Germline V gene sequence: CDR1 SGDLS, CDR2 YYNGEE. The CDR3 consists of 14 residues.

The chain employs TRBV6-6 and TRBJ1-2, with 11 bases identical to TRBD1. The germline gives CDR1 MNHNY, CDR2 SVGAGI (reference sequence). This CDR3 region has 14 residues. Trimming removed 8 bases from V and 7 bases from J; junction bases left unmatched: 9. CDR3 amino acids: CASVYGQGALGYTF. The CDR3 DNA reads TGTGCCAGCGTCTACGGACAGGGGGCTCTTGGCTACACCTTC.

The V call is TRBV5-1, the J call TRBJ2-2; TRBD2 might be the D (5 bases). This CDR3 spans 16 amino acids. Trimming took off 0 bases at V and 1 base at J, with 10 bases between the two ends. CDR1 and CDR2 from the germline V gene are SGHRS and YFSETQ. CDR3 protein: CASSLAASMNTGELFF. For the CDR3, the DNA is TGCGCCAGCAGCTTGGCGGCTAGCATGAACACCGGGGAGCTGTTTTTT.

The genes are TRBV9 and TRBJ1-4, with TRBD1 identical over 9 bases. The CDR3 loop spans 14 amino acids. The V gene end was trimmed by 3 bases and the J gene end by 4 bases; junction bases not matched to a gene: 1. Per germline, CDR1 SGDLS and CDR2 YYNGEE. As DNA, the CDR3 is TGTGCCAGCAGCGCGGGACAGGGTAATGAAAAACTGTTTTTT. Amino acids: CASSAGQGNEKLFF.